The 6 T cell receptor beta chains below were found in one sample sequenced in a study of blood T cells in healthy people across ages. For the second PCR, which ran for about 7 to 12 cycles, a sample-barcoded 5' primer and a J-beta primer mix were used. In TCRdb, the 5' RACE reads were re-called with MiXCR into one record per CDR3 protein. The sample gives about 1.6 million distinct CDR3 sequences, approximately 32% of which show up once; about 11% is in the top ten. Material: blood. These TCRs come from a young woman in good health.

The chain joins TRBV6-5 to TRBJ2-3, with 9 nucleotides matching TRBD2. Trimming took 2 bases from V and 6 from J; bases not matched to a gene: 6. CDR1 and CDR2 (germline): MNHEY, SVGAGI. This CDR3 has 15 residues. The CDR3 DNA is TGTGCCAGCAGTTACGCAGCGGGGGGTTCTGATACGCAGTATTTT. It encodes CASSYAAGGSDTQYF.

The CDR3 sequence: CASSDRRNTEAFF. The DNA of the CDR3 is TGTGCCAGCTCGGACAGGAGGAACACTGAAGCTTTCTTT. The chain links TRBV6-1 to TRBJ1-1; TRBD1 matches at 7 bases. The CDR3 spans 13 residues. Per germline, CDR1 MNHNS and CDR2 SASEGT. Unmatched junction bases numbered 4, after V lost 8 bases and J lost 1 base.

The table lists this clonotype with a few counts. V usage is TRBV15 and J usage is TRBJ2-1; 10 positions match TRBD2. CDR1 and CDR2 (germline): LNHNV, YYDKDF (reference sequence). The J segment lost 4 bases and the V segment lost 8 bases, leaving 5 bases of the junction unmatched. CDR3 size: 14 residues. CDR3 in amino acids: CATSGTSDYNEQFF. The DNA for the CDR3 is TGTGCCACCTCCGGGACTAGCGATTACAATGAGCAGTTCTTC.

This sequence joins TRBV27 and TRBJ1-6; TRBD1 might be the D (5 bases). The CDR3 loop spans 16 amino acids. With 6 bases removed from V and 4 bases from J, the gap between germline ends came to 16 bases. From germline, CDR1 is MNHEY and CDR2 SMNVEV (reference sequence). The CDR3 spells CASRGGGPLYNSPLHF. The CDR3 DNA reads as TGTGCCAGCAGGGGGGGAGGCCCCCTTTATAATTCACCCCTCCACTTT.

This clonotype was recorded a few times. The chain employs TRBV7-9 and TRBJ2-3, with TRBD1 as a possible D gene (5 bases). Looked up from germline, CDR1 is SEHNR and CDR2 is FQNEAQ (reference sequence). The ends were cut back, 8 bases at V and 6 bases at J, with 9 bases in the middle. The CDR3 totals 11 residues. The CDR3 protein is CASQGEDTQYF. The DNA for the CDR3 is TGTGCCAGCCAGGGCGAGGATACGCAGTATTTT.

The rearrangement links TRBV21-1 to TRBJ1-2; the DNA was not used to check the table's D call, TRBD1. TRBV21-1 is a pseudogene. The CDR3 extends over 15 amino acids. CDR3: CASSKGTGCPYGYTF. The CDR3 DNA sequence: TGTGCCAGCAGCAAAGGAACAGGGTGCCCCTATGGCTACACCTTC.